These 28 T cell receptor beta chains were sequenced from one sample in a study of CD8+ T cells in alopecia areata. The authors extracted RNA and reverse transcribed it into cDNA as the sequencing template. Profiling relied on immunoSEQ multiplex PCR, and the TCRdb table lists in-frame clones only, not all of them. The repertoire holds just over 150,000 clones, with less than 65% as singletons. This specimen was CD8+ T cells sorted from blood, taken at week 0. These receptors were obtained from a human donor with alopecia areata.

The chain employs TRBV7-9 and TRBJ2-3, with D possibly TRBD1 on 6 matching bases. Looked up from germline, CDR1 is SEHNR and CDR2 is FQNEAQ (reference sequence). This CDR3 contains 16 residues. V dropped 5 bases and J dropped 0 bases, with 15 bases sitting between them. CDR3 DNA sequence: TGTGCCAGCAGCCCTAGTGGGGGCGGAAGCACAGATACGCAGTATTTT. It codes for CASSPSGGGSTDTQYF.

This clone has only one observation. This chain links TRBV1 with TRBJ1-1. TRBV1 is tagged as a pseudogene. The CDR3 extends over 12 amino acids. The CDR3 region has the DNA TGCACCAGCAGCCAAGTAAAACCTGAAGCTTTCTTT. The encoded protein is CTSSQVKPEAFF.

Regarding this clone: Different DNA sequences within this sample yield the same CDR3. The gene calls are TRBV4-3 and TRBJ1-1, with D maybe TRBD1 (6 bases). Trimming removed 0 bases from V and 5 bases from J, with 7 bases in between. The CDR3 sequence is 13 residues long. Germline V gene data show CDR1 as LGHNA and CDR2 as YSLEER. CDR3 protein: CASSQDRGTEAFF. The CDR3 DNA reads as TGCGCCAGCAGCCAAGATAGGGGGACTGAAGCTTTCTTT.

The gene calls are TRBV25-1 and TRBJ1-1; D is unresolved. With 6 bases removed from V and 3 bases from J, the gap between germline ends came to 5 bases. Germline assignment: CDR1 MGHDK and CDR2 SYGVNS. This CDR3 has 11 residues. The CDR3, as DNA: TGTGCCAGCAGATGGTACACTGAAGCTTTCTTT. Residues: CASRWYTEAFF.

The chain couples TRBV4-3 to TRBJ2-7; D is undetermined. The CDR3 has 13 amino acids. Deletions cut 3 bases from V and 0 bases from J, with 6 bases between. Germline V gene data show CDR1 as LGHNA and CDR2 as YSLEER. CDR3 nucleotides: TGCGCCAGCAGCCAGATCGGCTCCTACGAGCAGTACTTC. Translating it yields CASSQIGSYEQYF.

The chain combines TRBV19 with TRBJ1-5, with D unresolved. Germline CDR1 and CDR2: LNHDA and SQIVND (reference sequence). Trimming left V 5 bases short and J 1 base short, with 15 bases between. The CDR3 runs 16 residues. CDR3 loop: CASSRVWEDSNQPQHF. In nucleotides, the CDR3 is TGTGCCAGTAGTCGGGTTTGGGAAGACAGCAATCAGCCCCAGCATTTT.

As to this clone: The same CDR3 can be traced to other DNA sequences in this sample. The chain couples TRBV29-1 to TRBJ1-1; weak D call: TRBD1 (5 bases). Trimming left V 4 bases short and J 1 base short, with 7 bases between. The CDR3 has 12 amino acids. Germline values: CDR1 SQVTM, CDR2 ANQGSEA. The CDR3 is CSVVTGNTEAFF. The CDR3 DNA is TGCAGCGTTGTTACAGGGAACACTGAAGCTTTCTTT.

This chain links TRBV9 with TRBJ2-1; 10 nucleotides match TRBD2. Per the germline V gene, CDR1 is SGDLS and CDR2 is YYNGEE. The CDR3 loop spans 16 amino acids. The junction had 13 bases not matched to a gene; V was cut back by 3 bases and J by 10 bases. The CDR3 is CASSGLSGGALEEQFF. The CDR3 coding sequence is TGTGCCAGCAGCGGACTGAGCGGGGGGGCCTTAGAGGAGCAGTTCTTC.

The chain carries TRBV4-3 and TRBJ1-1, with D perhaps TRBD1 (6 bases). V dropped 2 bases and J dropped 2 bases, with 9 bases sitting between them. Germline CDR1 is LGHNA and CDR2 is YSLEER. The CDR3 extends over 14 amino acids. The DNA of the CDR3 is TGCGCCAGCAGCCAACGGACAGCCAACACTGAAGCTTTCTTT. It specifies CASSQRTANTEAFF.

The chain has TRBV25-1 and TRBJ1-1; TRBD1 matches at 10 bases. The V gene end was trimmed by 1 base and the J gene end by 3 bases; junction bases not matched to a gene: 11. In germline, CDR1 is MGHDK, CDR2 SYGVNS. CDR3 length equals 18 residues. CDR3 sequence (DNA): TGTGCCAGCAGTGAATTCACCACTGACAGGGGGCGGGACACTGAAGCTTTCTTT. Translated, it gives CASSEFTTDRGRDTEAFF.

This clone was counted a few times. The chain recombines TRBV29-1 with TRBJ2-1; no firm D call. Germline values: CDR1 SQVTM, CDR2 ANQGSEA. Deletions cut 4 bases from V and 12 bases from J, with 13 bases between. The CDR3 covers 11 residues. The CDR3 nucleotides are TGCAGCGTTGTCACCTCGCCCGGGCAGTTCTTC. This gives the protein CSVVTSPGQFF.

The chain uses TRBV30 and TRBJ1-1, with a weak D call TRBD1 (5 bases). The germline V gene has CDR1 GTSNPN and CDR2 SVGIG (reference sequence). This CDR3 contains 14 residues. The V end lost 3 bases, the J end lost 3 bases, and 14 bases lay between the germline ends. The CDR3 DNA follows: TGTGCCTGGAGCCCCGGAGGGGTTGACACTGAAGCTTTCTTT. This translates into CAWSPGGVDTEAFF.

The chain links TRBV5-6 to TRBJ1-1, with D possibly matching TRBD1 (5 bases). CDR3 size: 14 residues. Germline loops: CDR1 SGHDT, CDR2 YYEEEE. Trimming shortened V by 1 base and J by 4 bases, and 11 bases separated the two germline ends. The CDR3 DNA reads TGTGCCAGCAGCTTGAGCGCGAGGGGCACTGAAGCTTTCTTT. Its protein product is CASSLSARGTEAFF.

This chain joins TRBV4-3 and TRBJ2-7; 7 nucleotides align to TRBD2. There are 16 residues in the CDR3. V lost 0 bases, J lost 3 bases, and 8 bases stayed unmatched. Germline CDR1 LGHNA, CDR2 YSLEER. The CDR3 DNA sequence: TGCGCCAGCAGCCAAGAGGTGGGGACTACCTACTACGAGCAGTACTTC. This translates into CASSQEVGTTYYEQYF.

V and J are TRBV7-2 and TRBJ2-4; 8 nucleotides align to TRBD1. V dropped 7 bases and J dropped 1; count of bases not matched to a gene: 9. Germline V gene lookup returns CDR1 SGHTA and CDR2 FQGNSA. The CDR3 sequence is 16 residues long. CDR3 in DNA: TGTGCCAGCACGAACCAGGGGGCAGAGGCCAAAAACATTCAGTACTTC. Translated: CASTNQGAEAKNIQYF.

This clone was picked up a small number of times. V is TRBV5-6 and J is TRBJ2-1; the D is unclear. With 1 base removed from V and 3 bases from J, the gap between germline ends came to 5 bases. Germline loops: CDR1 SGHDT, CDR2 YYEEEE. CDR3 length: 13 amino acids. The CDR3 is CASSLLHYNEQFF. The CDR3 DNA reads TGTGCCAGCAGCTTGCTGCACTACAATGAGCAGTTCTTC.

The chain combines TRBV7-2 with TRBJ2-5; D assignment may be TRBD1 or TRBD2 (6 bases each). The length of the CDR3 is 14 residues. CDR1 is SGHTA, CDR2 FQGNSA, per germline. Trimming removed 4 bases at V and 5 bases at J, with 14 bases between. This CDR3 is CASSSLGGLETQYF. The DNA of the CDR3 is TGTGCCAGCAGCTCGCTAGGGGGGTTGGAGACCCAGTACTTC.

This clone was detected only a few times. This rearrangement joins TRBV6-7 to TRBJ2-3, with D unresolved. TRBV6-7 is reported as an ORF; its role is uncertain. The CDR3 extends over 13 amino acids. V dropped 0 bases and J dropped 2 bases, with 3 bases sitting between them. In nucleotides, the CDR3 is TGTGCCAGCAGTTACTCGAACACAGATACGCAGTATTTT. Amino acid sequence: CASSYSNTDTQYF.

This clone was detected once. The chain links TRBV6-5 to TRBJ2-3; 8 bases agree with TRBD2. V was pared by 8 bases and J by 1 base, with 8 bases of the junction left unmatched. The CDR3 is 15 residues long. The germline V gene has CDR1 MNHEY and CDR2 SVGAGI. The CDR3 loop is CASSLSGGRTDTQYF. CDR3 DNA: TGTGCCAGCTCTCTGAGCGGGGGCCGCACAGATACGCAGTATTTT.

The V gene is TRBV25-1, the J gene TRBJ2-3, with 8 bases fitting TRBD2. The CDR3 is 14 residues long. Germline V gives CDR1 MGHDK, CDR2 SYGVNS. Trimming took 9 bases from V and 4 from J; bases not matched to a gene: 9. The CDR3 sequence is CASWGSGVPDTQYF. The CDR3 coding sequence is TGTGCCAGTTGGGGTAGCGGGGTCCCAGATACGCAGTATTTT.

The table lists this clone with a few counts. The rearrangement joins TRBV4-3 to TRBJ1-2; D is perhaps TRBD1 (6 bases). This CDR3 is built from 14 residues. Germline V CDR1 and CDR2: LGHNA, YSLEER. V was pared by 1 base and J by 6 bases, with 12 bases between. The CDR3 sequence is CASSQGGGRDGYTF. CDR3 bases: TGCGCCAGCAGCCAAGGGGGGGGCCGGGATGGCTACACCTTC.

This clone has a handful of counts. The gene calls are TRBV10-1 and TRBJ1-1, with D possibly matching TRBD1 (6 bases). The length of the CDR3 is 13 residues. V shed 3 bases and J shed 1 base, with 6 bases lying between them. CDR1 and CDR2 (germline): WNHNN, SYGVQD (reference sequence). CDR3 bases: TGCGCCAGCAGTGACAGGGGGAACACTGAAGCTTTCTTT. Protein sequence: CASSDRGNTEAFF.

This clone was detected a few times. This chain connects TRBV11-2 to TRBJ1-6, with D unresolved. Germline V lookup: CDR1 SGHAT, CDR2 FQNNGV. V lost 5 bases and J lost 8, with 10 bases in between. The CDR3 runs 13 residues. The CDR3 spells CASSRRMDSPLHF. The DNA of the CDR3 is TGTGCCAGCAGCCGCCGGATGGATTCACCCCTCCACTTT.

Here the CDR3 reads CASSRLAGGPETQYF. For the CDR3, the DNA is TGTGCCAGCAGCCGACTAGCGGGGGGGCCGGAGACCCAGTACTTC. The V call is TRBV11-2, the J call TRBJ2-5; the match to TRBD2 covers 14 bases. Trimming cost V 5 bases and J 5 bases; bases outside gene matches: 4. Germline assignment: CDR1 SGHAT and CDR2 FQNNGV. The CDR3 has 15 amino acids.

The CDR3 nucleotides read TGTGCCAGCAGCTTAGCCGGGGGGCCGTACAATGAGCAGTTCTTC. Translating gives CASSLAGGPYNEQFF. The V call is TRBV7-3, the J call TRBJ2-1, with D perhaps matching TRBD2 (7 bases). CDR1 is SGHTA and CDR2 is FQGTGA in the germline V gene. V gave up 2 bases and J gave up 4 bases, with 12 bases separating them. CDR3 length: 15 residues.

The rearrangement uses TRBV5-6 and TRBJ2-1; D is uncertain. The CDR3 has 14 amino acids. Looked up from germline, CDR1 is SGHDT and CDR2 is YYEEEE. The germline V and J ends were trimmed by 4 bases and 5 bases, with 13 bases remaining between them. The CDR3 loop is CASSPSQSDNEQFF. The CDR3 bases are TGTGCCAGCAGCCCCTCACAGTCGGACAATGAGCAGTTCTTC.

This chain uses TRBV5-6 with TRBJ2-7, with a tentative D call TRBD2 (6 bases). In germline, CDR1 is SGHDT, CDR2 YYEEEE. The CDR3 runs 13 residues. Trimming took 2 bases from V and 2 from J, leaving 8 bases between them. The CDR3 sequence: CASSFWGAYEQYF. The CDR3 DNA reads as TGTGCCAGCAGCTTCTGGGGGGCCTACGAGCAGTACTTC.

This clone was counted a few times. The chain uses TRBV2 and TRBJ2-3; TRBD2 matches 9 bases. Trimming cost V 4 bases and J 0 bases; bases outside gene matches: 11. This CDR3 comprises 18 residues. Germline CDR1 is SNHLY and CDR2 is FYNNEI. The CDR3 reads CASSGNLAGLTSTDTQYF. CDR3 sequence (DNA): TGTGCCAGCAGTGGTAACCTAGCGGGGCTGACTAGCACAGATACGCAGTATTTT. The whole variable domain, remainder taken from reference TRBV2 and TRBJ2-3, is EPEVTQTPSHQVTQMGQEVILRCVPISNHLYFYWYRQILGQKVEFLVSFYNNEISEKSEIFDDQFSVERPDGSNFTLKIRSTKLEDSAMYFCASSGNLAGLTSTDTQYFGPGTRLTVL.